The 27 T cell receptor beta chains listed next were all sequenced from one sample in a study of T cell repertoires in cytomegalovirus infection. The antigens these receptors bind are not known. Each CDR3 protein gets one entry after TCRdb re-called the reads with MiXCR. This table holds under 850,000 distinct CDR3 sequences, 30% to 40% found once. The material was cultured PBMCs, obtained from culture after CMV antigen stimulation. All receptors come from a human donor in good health (CMV status not recorded). Some clones in this sample may be carry-over from other donors' samples.

The CDR3 nucleotides are TGCGCCAGCAGTCAATCGGGGGGGGCCTCACACGAGACCCAGTACTTC. Encoded protein: CASSQSGGASHETQYF. V and J are TRBV23-1 and TRBJ2-5; TRBD2 might be the D (7 bases). TRBV23-1 is marked as an open reading frame, function uncertain. This CDR3 spans 16 amino acids. With 0 bases removed from V and 5 bases from J, the gap between germline ends came to 16 bases.

V is TRBV7-2 and J is TRBJ2-5; 8 bases are a match to TRBD2. This CDR3 contains 16 residues. The junction had 6 bases not matched to a gene; V was cut back by 3 bases and J by 0 bases. Germline assignment: CDR1 SGHTA and CDR2 FQGNSA. CDR3 residues: CASSFHERGYQETQYF. CDR3 coding DNA: TGTGCCAGCAGCTTCCACGAGCGGGGGTACCAAGAGACCCAGTACTTC.

At least ten counts were recorded for this clonotype. This chain uses TRBV7-6 with TRBJ1-6; 8 nucleotides match TRBD1. CDR1 is SGHVS, CDR2 FNYEAQ, per germline. Unmatched junction bases numbered 9, after V lost 5 bases and J lost 9 bases. There are 15 residues in the CDR3. CDR3 DNA: TGTGCCAGCAGCGAGACAGGGGCAGTCGGTTCACCCCTCCACTTT. Its translation: CASSETGAVGSPLHF.

This clonotype has a single count. The rearrangement uses TRBV20-1 and TRBJ2-3; D assignment may be TRBD1 or TRBD2 (5 bases each). Trimming took off 6 bases at V and 2 bases at J, with 18 bases between the two ends. Germline CDR1 and CDR2: DFQATT and SNEGSKA (reference sequence). CDR3 length: 15 residues. DNA for the CDR3: TGCAGTGCGTCAAGGGGATGGGGGAACACAGATACGCAGTATTTT. Translation: CSASRGWGNTDTQYF.

V usage is TRBV2 and J usage is TRBJ2-3; 7 positions agree with TRBD1. Trimming took 3 bases from V and 5 from J; bases not matched to a gene: 8. CDR1 is SNHLY and CDR2 is FYNNEI in the germline V gene. The CDR3 is 15 amino acids. The CDR3 nucleotides are TGTGCCAGCAGTGATGAACAGGGGTGGGAAGATACGCAGTATTTT. This sequence encodes CASSDEQGWEDTQYF.

The rearrangement joins TRBV7-8 to TRBJ1-6; no clear D gene. CDR1 is SGHVS and CDR2 is FQNEAQ in the germline V gene. This CDR3 has 16 amino acids. The V gene lost 1 base and the J gene lost 7 bases, with 14 bases spanning the gap. The CDR3 coding sequence is TGTGCCAGCAGCTTAGGTTTAAGGGTACCCAATTCACCCCTCCACTTT. Translation gives CASSLGLRVPNSPLHF.

The chain recombines TRBV6-1 with TRBJ2-1; D gene unclear. The germline CDR1 and CDR2 sequences are MNHNS and SASEGT. Deletions cut 10 bases from V and 10 bases from J, with 14 bases between. This CDR3 region has 11 residues. DNA for the CDR3: TGTGCCACGGCGGCCGGGTCGGAGCAGTTCTTC. Translation gives CATAAGSEQFF.

This sequence joins TRBV12-3 or TRBV12-4 and TRBJ2-2, with D unclear. The CDR3 is 14 amino acids. With 5 bases removed from V and 7 bases from J, the gap between germline ends came to 14 bases. This CDR3 reads CASSPFSRSGELFF. CDR3 bases: TGTGCCAGCAGTCCTTTTTCGAGAAGCGGGGAGCTGTTTTTT.

This rearrangement joins TRBV7-2 to TRBJ2-2; 7 bases match TRBD1. This CDR3 comprises 15 residues. V was pared by 5 bases and J by 3 bases, with 6 bases of the junction left unmatched. Germline V CDR1 and CDR2: SGHTA, FQGNSA. CDR3 nucleotides: TGTGCCAGCAGCGCACGGGACAGATACACCGGGGAGCTGTTTTTT. Its protein is CASSARDRYTGELFF. Using reference TRBV7-2 and TRBJ2-2 for the parts outside the CDR3, the full variable domain is GAGVSQSPSNKVTEKGKDVELRCDPISGHTALYWYRQSLGQGLEFLIYFQGNSAPDKSGLPSDRFSAERTGGSVSTLTIQRTQQEDSAVYLCASSARDRYTGELFFGEGSRLTVL.

This clonotype was seen a few times. The V gene is TRBV7-2, the J gene TRBJ2-7; D is unclear. This CDR3 contains 14 residues. From germline, CDR1 is SGHTA and CDR2 FQGNSA. The germline V and J ends were trimmed by 3 bases and 0 bases, with 9 bases remaining between them. CDR3 sequence reads: CASSFLQISYEQYF. The CDR3 DNA sequence: TGTGCCAGCAGCTTTCTCCAAATCTCCTACGAGCAGTACTTC.

The V gene is TRBV7-9, the J gene TRBJ2-4; D tentatively fits TRBD1 or TRBD2 (5 bases each). This CDR3 comprises 16 residues. V was cut by 1 base and J by 1 base, with 11 bases left in between. Germline CDR1 reads SEHNR; CDR2 reads FQNEAQ (reference sequence). In nucleotides, the CDR3 is TGTGCCAGCAGCTTAGGGGGGATGATGGCCAAAAACATTCAGTACTTC. Amino acids: CASSLGGMMAKNIQYF.

The CDR3 reads CASSLAGHRGNTIYF. CDR3 nucleotides: TGTGCCAGCAGCTTAGCCGGACATAGAGGAAACACCATATATTTT. The rearrangement joins TRBV7-2 to TRBJ1-3, with a tentative D call TRBD1 (5 bases). The CDR3 has 15 amino acids. CDR1 SGHTA and CDR2 FQGNSA come from the germline V gene. V gave up 0 bases and J gave up 4 bases, with 10 bases separating them. The full variable domain, in which reference TRBV7-2 and TRBJ1-3 provide the parts outside the CDR3, is GAGVSQSPSNKVTEKGKDVELRCDPISGHTALYWYRQSLGQGLEFLIYFQGNSAPDKSGLPSDRFSAERTGGSVSTLTIQRTQQEDSAVYLCASSLAGHRGNTIYFGEGSWLTVV.

V and J are TRBV6-2 or TRBV6-3 and TRBJ2-5; TRBD2 agrees at 13 bases. Germline V gene lookup returns CDR1 MNHEY and CDR2 SVGEGT. V lost 10 bases, J lost 7 bases, and 12 bases stayed unmatched. The CDR3 sequence is 15 residues long. CDR3 residues: CAILERTSGRGTQYF. The CDR3 DNA follows: TGTGCCATCCTTGAAAGGACTAGCGGGAGAGGGACCCAGTACTTC.

The chain uses TRBV6-2 or TRBV6-3 and TRBJ1-6; D remains ambiguous. V was cut by 11 bases and J by 6 bases, with 14 bases left in between. The germline V gene encodes CDR1 MNHEY and CDR2 SVGEGT. The CDR3 totals 13 residues. The CDR3, as DNA: TGTGCCGGCGCCCGCGGTTCTAATTCACCCCTCCACTTT. It codes for CAGARGSNSPLHF.

This clonotype came up many times. V is TRBV7-2 and J is TRBJ1-1, with D possibly being TRBD1 (5 bases). This CDR3 has 14 residues. The V gene's germline CDR1 is SGHTA and CDR2 FQGNSA. V lost 4 bases and J lost 0, with 9 bases in between. CDR3 region: CASSYRQLNTEAFF. CDR3 nucleotide sequence: TGTGCCAGCAGCTACCGACAGCTGAACACTGAAGCTTTCTTT.

This clonotype appeared once. The CDR3 spells CTSSPSGGTQYF. Written as DNA, the CDR3 is TGTACCAGCAGCCCAAGCGGAGGTACGCAGTATTTT. The genes are TRBV7-2 and TRBJ2-3, with D possibly matching TRBD2 (5 bases). The V gene lost 5 bases and the J gene lost 8 bases, with 11 bases spanning the gap. The CDR3 totals 12 residues. From germline, CDR1 is SGHTA and CDR2 FQGNSA. Supplemented by reference TRBV7-2 and TRBJ2-3, the full variable domain reads GAGVSQSPSNKVTEKGKDVELRCDPISGHTALYWYRQSLGQGLEFLIYFQGNSAPDKSGLPSDRFSAERTGGSVSTLTIQRTQQEDSAVYLCTSSPSGGTQYFGPGTRLTVL.

V usage is TRBV10-3 and J usage is TRBJ1-6, with D possibly TRBD1 on 6 matching bases. The CDR3 totals 13 residues. The V end lost 6 bases, the J end lost 10 bases, and 13 bases lay between the germline ends. From germline, CDR1 is ENHRY and CDR2 SYGVKD. Written as DNA, the CDR3 is TGTGCCATCAGCGAGGGGGTGCACTCACCCCTCCACTTT. This translates into CAISEGVHSPLHF.

The chain joins TRBV2 to TRBJ2-2; no clear D. The CDR3 spans 14 residues. Germline CDR1 SNHLY, CDR2 FYNNEI. Trimming took 2 bases from V and 1 from J, leaving 5 bases between them. The CDR3 sequence is CASSERVNTGELFF. CDR3 coding DNA: TGTGCCAGCAGTGAACGGGTGAACACCGGGGAGCTGTTTTTT.

This clonotype has only a few counts. The rearrangement uses TRBV20-1 and TRBJ2-2; 7 bases line up with TRBD1. Looked up from germline, CDR1 is DFQATT and CDR2 is SNEGSKA (reference sequence). V shed 5 bases, J shed 1 base, and the junction held 7 bases outside the gene matches. The length of the CDR3 is 15 residues. CDR3 DNA sequence: TGCAGTGCTGGAACAGGGGTGGGGAACACCGGGGAGCTGTTTTTT. As protein: CSAGTGVGNTGELFF.

This clonotype was counted ten times or more. V is TRBV7-2 and J is TRBJ2-3; TRBD1 might be the D (7 bases). Per the germline V gene, CDR1 is SGHTA and CDR2 is FQGNSA. The ends were cut back, 4 bases at V and 1 base at J, with 12 bases in the middle. The CDR3 contains 15 residues. The CDR3 region is CASSYRGGGTDTQYF. CDR3 sequence (DNA): TGTGCCAGCAGCTACAGGGGCGGGGGCACAGATACGCAGTATTTT. The full variable domain, with the rest looked up from reference TRBV7-2 and TRBJ2-3, is GAGVSQSPSNKVTEKGKDVELRCDPISGHTALYWYRQSLGQGLEFLIYFQGNSAPDKSGLPSDRFSAERTGGSVSTLTIQRTQQEDSAVYLCASSYRGGGTDTQYFGPGTRLTVL.

The chain links TRBV2 to TRBJ2-7, with D perhaps matching TRBD2 (6 bases). Trimming removed 7 bases from V and 3 bases from J, with 16 bases in between. Germline loops: CDR1 SNHLY, CDR2 FYNNEI. The CDR3 is 14 amino acids. In nucleotides, the CDR3 is TGTGCCAGCACCCTCGAGCGGGCGAACTACGAGCAGTACTTC. It translates to CASTLERANYEQYF.

This clonotype was seen only a few times. The chain recombines TRBV20-1 with TRBJ2-3, with 8 bases lining up with TRBD2. Germline-derived CDR1 and CDR2 are DFQATT and SNEGSKA (reference sequence). CDR3 size: 16 residues. The V segment lost 0 bases and the J segment 1 base; nucleotides outside the gene matches: 6. The CDR3 loop is CSARDPSGRGTDTQYF. DNA of the CDR3: TGCAGTGCTAGAGATCCGTCCGGGAGGGGCACAGATACGCAGTATTTT.

This sequence joins TRBV5-5 and TRBJ1-2; no definite D call. Germline loops: CDR1 SGHKS, CDR2 YYEKEE (reference sequence). V dropped 3 bases and J dropped 8 bases, with 11 bases sitting between them. The CDR3 length is 12 residues. The CDR3 loop reads CASSYASGGYTF. The DNA for the CDR3 is TGTGCCAGCAGCTACGCCTCGGGGGGCTACACCTTC.

CDR3 sequence (DNA): TGTGCCAGCAGTGAGGGGACGGGAATGAACACTGAAGCTTTCTTT. It encodes CASSEGTGMNTEAFF. The rearrangement links TRBV6-1 to TRBJ1-1; tentatively, D is TRBD1 (5 bases). Trimming left V 3 bases short and J 0 bases short, with 11 bases between. Looked up from germline, CDR1 is MNHNS and CDR2 is SASEGT. The CDR3 spans 15 residues.

This clonotype was recorded a few times. This chain connects TRBV6-2 or TRBV6-3 to TRBJ1-6; 7 bases align to TRBD1. V was pared by 6 bases and J by 7 bases, with 6 bases of the junction left unmatched. The CDR3 loop spans 14 amino acids. Germline loops: CDR1 MNHEY, CDR2 SVGEGT. The CDR3 region has the DNA TGTGCCAGCAGGACTACAGGGGTCAATTCACCCCTCCACTTT. It translates to CASRTTGVNSPLHF.

The chain is built from TRBV20-1 and TRBJ2-3; 8 positions agree with TRBD1. CDR3 length equals 13 residues. V was clipped by 8 bases and J by 4 bases; unmatched bases: 8. Germline V gene lookup returns CDR1 DFQATT and CDR2 SNEGSKA (reference sequence). The CDR3 bases are TGCAGTTTACCCTGGACAGGGTCAGATACGCAGTATTTT. Translating it yields CSLPWTGSDTQYF.

V is TRBV20-1 and J is TRBJ2-1; the D is unclear. CDR1 is DFQATT and CDR2 is SNEGSKA in the germline V gene (reference sequence). This CDR3 region has 12 residues. Deletions cut 1 base from V and 8 bases from J, with 9 bases between. CDR3 bases: TGCAGTGCTAGAGGGAACTCGGATGAGCAGTTCTTC. Amino acid sequence: CSARGNSDEQFF.